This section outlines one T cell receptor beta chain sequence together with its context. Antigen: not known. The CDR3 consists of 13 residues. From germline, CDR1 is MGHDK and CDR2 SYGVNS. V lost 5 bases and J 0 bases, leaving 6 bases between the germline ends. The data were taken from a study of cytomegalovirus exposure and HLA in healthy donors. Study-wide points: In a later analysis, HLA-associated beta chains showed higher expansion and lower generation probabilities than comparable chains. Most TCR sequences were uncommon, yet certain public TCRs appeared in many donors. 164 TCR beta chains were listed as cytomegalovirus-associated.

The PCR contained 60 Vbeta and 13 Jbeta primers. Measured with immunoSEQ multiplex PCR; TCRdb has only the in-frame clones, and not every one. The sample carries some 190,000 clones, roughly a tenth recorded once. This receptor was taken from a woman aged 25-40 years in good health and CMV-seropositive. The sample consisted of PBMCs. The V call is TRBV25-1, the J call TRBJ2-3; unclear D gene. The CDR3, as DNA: TGTGCCAGCAGTTTCGGGAGCACAGATACGCAGTATTTT. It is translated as CASSFGSTDTQYF.